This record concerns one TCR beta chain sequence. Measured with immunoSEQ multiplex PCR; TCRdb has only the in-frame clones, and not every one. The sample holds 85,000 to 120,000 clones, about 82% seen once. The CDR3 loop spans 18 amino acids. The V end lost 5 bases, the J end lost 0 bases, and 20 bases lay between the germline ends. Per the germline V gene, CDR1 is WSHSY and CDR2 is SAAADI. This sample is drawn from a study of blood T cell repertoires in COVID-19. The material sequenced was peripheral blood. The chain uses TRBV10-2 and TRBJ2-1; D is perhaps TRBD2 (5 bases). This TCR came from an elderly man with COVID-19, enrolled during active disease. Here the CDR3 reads CASSLASPTMSSYNEQFF. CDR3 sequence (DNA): TGCGCCAGCAGTTTGGCTAGCCCTACTATGAGCTCCTACAATGAGCAGTTCTTC.